This T cell receptor beta chain was documented in a study of cytomegalovirus exposure and HLA in healthy donors. The study, taken as a whole, reports: Highly shared sequence variants in one cluster were likely a sequencing artifact.

Researchers ran the PCR with 60 Vbeta and 13 Jbeta primers. Methods used by the authors: As a later analysis found, there were roughly 80 million unique TCR beta chains, of which roughly 11 million were shared. Profiling relied on immunoSEQ multiplex PCR, and the TCRdb table lists in-frame clones only, not all of them. D and trimming were read from the DNA, whereas the V and J calls and clone size are those reported in that table. Of more than 85,000 clones in the sample, around three quarters were seen once. The J segment lost 3 bases and the V segment lost 0 bases, leaving 6 bases of the junction unmatched. CDR1 and CDR2 (germline): SGHKS, YYEKEE (reference sequence). The CDR3 loop spans 15 amino acids. Worth noting for this clone: Its antigen is not known.

The sequence was obtained from a woman between 50 and 59 years old in good health and CMV-seropositive. The chain carries TRBV5-5 and TRBJ2-7; 7 positions agree with TRBD2. Sequencing input: PBMCs. CDR3 bases: TGTGCCAGCAGCTTGGGGCGTGGGGACTACTACGAGCAGTACTTC. It encodes CASSLGRGDYYEQYF.